The sequence of this T cell receptor (beta chain) was determined in a study of regulatory T cells in long-lasting Graves disease. This clonotype appeared many times. Assembly of TCR beta libraries relied on iRepertoire HTBI primers together with Arm-PCR of CDR3 regions. TCRdb recomputed calls from the multiplex PCR reads with MiXCR, one row per CDR3 protein. This table holds hundreds of thousands of distinct CDR3 sequences, 20% to 25% found once. As to time point: persistent/refractory GD, antithyroid drugs over 5 years with positive TRAb. PBMC RNA served as the TCR library source. This CDR3 has 16 residues. V lost 4 bases and J lost 0, with 15 bases in between. Germline assignment: CDR1 ENHRY and CDR2 SYGVKD.

This sequence was found in a female donor with Graves disease. The material was peripheral blood mononuclear cells (PBMCs), obtained when the disease was refractory, from a patient treated with antithyroid drugs. The chain carries TRBV10-3 and TRBJ1-1; D is unclear. The CDR3 region is CAISALGREMNTEAFF. The CDR3 coding sequence is TGTGCCATCAGTGCCCTAGGTCGGGAGATGAACACTGAAGCTTTCTTT.